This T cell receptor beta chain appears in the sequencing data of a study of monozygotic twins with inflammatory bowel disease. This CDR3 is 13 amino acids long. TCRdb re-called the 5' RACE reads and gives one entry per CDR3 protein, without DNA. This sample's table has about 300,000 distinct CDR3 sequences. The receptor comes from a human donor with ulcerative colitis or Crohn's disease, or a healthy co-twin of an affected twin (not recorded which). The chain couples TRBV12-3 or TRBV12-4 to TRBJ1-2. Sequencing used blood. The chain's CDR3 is CASFSKGGGGYTF.